Following are 22 T cell receptor beta chains from one sample sequenced in a study of T-cell reconstitution after alpha-beta-depleted transplantation in children. Unique molecular identifiers were incorporated during preparation of the TCRbeta library. TCRdb re-analysed the PCR reads in MiXCR, keeping a single row per CDR3 protein. The data show approximately 98,000 distinct CDR3 sequences, approximately 6.6% seen once. The starting material was PBMCs, mostly from graft donor cells, obtained 360 days after TCRalphabeta/CD19-depleted stem cell transplant. All receptors derive from a male patient aged 2 to 10 who had a stem cell transplant for acute lymphoblastic leukemia, so the T cells may come from the graft donor.

CDR3 nucleotides: TGTGCCAGCAGCCAACGGGAGGAGGGGGCCAAAAACATTCAGTACTTC. Protein product: CASSQREEGAKNIQYF. The J gene is TRBJ2-4, the V gene TRBV16; TRBD2 matches at 7 bases. V trimming: 2 bases; J trimming: 1 base; junction bases outside the gene matches: 5. This CDR3 is 16 amino acids long. CDR1 and CDR2 (germline): KGHSY, FQNENV.

This clonotype was counted many times. The gene calls are TRBV27 and TRBJ2-3; D possibly corresponds to TRBD2 (5 bases). Germline V gene lookup returns CDR1 MNHEY and CDR2 SMNVEV (reference sequence). The CDR3 contains 13 residues. V was trimmed by 8 bases and J by 0 bases, leaving 9 bases between them. CDR3 sequence: CASGSSSTDTQYF. CDR3 nucleotide sequence: TGTGCCAGCGGGAGCTCTAGCACAGATACGCAGTATTTT.

This clonotype was seen at least ten times. V and J are TRBV10-3 and TRBJ1-2; no firm D call. Trimming left V 2 bases short and J 2 bases short, with 6 bases between. Germline V lookup: CDR1 ENHRY, CDR2 SYGVKD. The length of the CDR3 is 13 residues. CDR3 nucleotides: TGTGCCATCAGTGAGCCAGGAAACTATGGCTACACCTTC. Translated, it gives CAISEPGNYGYTF.

This clonotype was seen many times. The rearrangement joins TRBV28 to TRBJ2-5; D is possibly TRBD1 (6 bases). CDR1 is MDHEN, CDR2 SYDVKM, per germline. The CDR3 spans 14 residues. Trimming removed 6 bases from V and 3 bases from J, with 14 bases in between. In DNA, the CDR3 is TGTGCCAGCAGCCACAGGGATTCCAAAGAGACCCAGTACTTC. Encoded protein: CASSHRDSKETQYF.

The gene calls are TRBV5-5 and TRBJ1-4, with D possibly matching TRBD1 (5 bases). Germline loops: CDR1 SGHKS, CDR2 YYEKEE (reference sequence). The CDR3 runs 16 residues. The V end was cut by 1 base, the J end by 8 bases, with 18 bases between. The CDR3: CASSLFSGLIEEKLFF. The CDR3 DNA is TGTGCCAGCAGCTTGTTCTCGGGACTAATCGAGGAAAAACTGTTTTTT.

This chain links TRBV27 with TRBJ1-2; a weak D match, TRBD1 (6 bases). The V gene lost 3 bases and the J gene lost 6 bases, with 14 bases spanning the gap. CDR1 is MNHEY and CDR2 is SMNVEV in the germline V gene (reference sequence). The CDR3 spans 14 residues. The chain's CDR3 is CASSFLGQGNGYTF. The CDR3 DNA reads as TGTGCCAGCAGTTTTCTCGGGCAGGGGAATGGCTACACCTTC.

This clonotype has just a few counts. The CDR3 reads CASSFAAGGNTEAFF. The CDR3 DNA is TGTGCCAGCAGCTTTGCAGCCGGCGGAAACACTGAAGCTTTCTTT. The rearrangement uses TRBV5-8 and TRBJ1-1; no clear D gene. The CDR3 totals 15 residues. Germline V lookup: CDR1 SGHTS, CDR2 YDEGEE. Trimming cost V 2 bases and J 2 bases, with 13 bases left between them.

This clonotype came up a few times. The genes are TRBV4-3 and TRBJ2-3; 8 nucleotides match TRBD1. J was trimmed by 0 bases and V by 5 bases; bases with no gene match: 13. CDR3 length: 18 amino acids. The germline gives CDR1 LGHNA, CDR2 YSLEER. The CDR3 is CASSSRQGRPGSTDTQYF. The DNA of the CDR3 is TGCGCCAGCAGCTCAAGACAGGGGCGACCTGGAAGCACAGATACGCAGTATTTT.

This clonotype appeared a few times. The genes are TRBV20-1 and TRBJ2-7; 7 positions match TRBD1. The ends lost 7 bases at V and 4 bases at J; junction bases unmatched: 13. This CDR3 spans 14 amino acids. Per the germline V gene, CDR1 is DFQATT and CDR2 is SNEGSKA (reference sequence). The CDR3: CSGQGHLILYEQYF. The CDR3 DNA reads TGCAGTGGACAGGGCCATCTGATCCTTTACGAGCAGTACTTC.

There are many counts of this clonotype. This rearrangement joins TRBV10-3 to TRBJ2-7, with unresolved D. In germline, CDR1 is ENHRY, CDR2 SYGVKD. V was shortened by 6 bases and J by 5 bases, with 14 bases between the two germline ends. The CDR3 extends over 13 amino acids. The CDR3 sequence is CAIRYVDLDEQYF. In DNA, the CDR3 is TGTGCCATCAGATACGTCGATCTCGACGAGCAGTACTTC.

Comments on this clonotype: A read error may account for a junction end that differs from germline. This chain connects TRBV27 to TRBJ1-4; 7 bases align to TRBD1. Germline V lookup: CDR1 MNHEY, CDR2 SMNVEV (reference sequence). The CDR3 has 16 residues. The CDR3 reads CAGSPGVGGLNEKLFF. The CDR3 coding sequence is TGTGCCGGCAGTCCGGGCGTAGGGGGCCTCAATGAAAAACTGTTTTTT.

The V call is TRBV18, the J call TRBJ1-3; D remains ambiguous. This CDR3 has 15 amino acids. Trimming cost V 0 bases and J 7 bases, with 13 bases left between them. Germline V gives CDR1 KGHSH, CDR2 LQKENI. As DNA, the CDR3 is TGTGCCAGCTCACCACCTGGAAGGCCCTTGAACACCATATATTTT. Its protein is CASSPPGRPLNTIYF. The full variable domain, with the rest looked up from reference TRBV18 and TRBJ1-3, is NAGVMQNPRHLVRRRGQEARLRCSPMKGHSHVYWYRQLPEEGLKFMVYLQKENIIDESGMPKERFSAEFPKEGPSILRIQQVVRGDSAAYFCASSPPGRPLNTIYFGEGSWLTVV.

The chain couples TRBV5-1 to TRBJ1-2; perhaps TRBD1 as D (5 bases). V was pared by 4 bases and J by 4 bases, with 8 bases between. The CDR3 has 12 amino acids. Per germline, CDR1 SGHRS and CDR2 YFSETQ. CDR3 sequence (DNA): TGCGCCAGCAGCCCCGGGGGCTATGGCTACACCTTC. This encodes CASSPGGYGYTF.

This chain connects TRBV9 to TRBJ2-3; the D gene is possibly TRBD2 (6 bases). CDR1 is SGDLS and CDR2 is YYNGEE in the germline V gene. The V and J ends lost 3 bases and 0 bases respectively, with 8 bases between them. The CDR3 sequence is 14 residues long. The CDR3 here is CASSGSGSTDTQYF. In nucleotides, the CDR3 is TGTGCCAGCAGCGGAAGCGGGAGCACAGATACGCAGTATTTT.

At least ten counts were recorded for this clonotype. The chain is built from TRBV7-2 and TRBJ2-1; D unresolved. From germline, CDR1 is SGHTA and CDR2 FQGNSA. V lost 2 bases, J lost 3 bases, and 14 bases lay in between. The CDR3 spans 16 residues. As DNA, the CDR3 is TGTGCCAGCAGCTTAAATAAGATCTTGATCTACAATGAGCAGTTCTTC. It specifies CASSLNKILIYNEQFF.

This clonotype was counted only a few times. The chain uses TRBV10-3 and TRBJ2-7, with D perhaps matching TRBD1 or TRBD2 (7 bases each). The V gene's germline CDR1 is ENHRY and CDR2 SYGVKD. This CDR3 has 15 amino acids. V lost 6 bases to trimming and J lost 2 bases, with 17 bases between them. The CDR3 DNA sequence: TGTGCCATCAGGGGGGGGACAGTTACGACCTACGAGCAGTACTTC. Translated, it gives CAIRGGTVTTYEQYF.

The chain employs TRBV27 and TRBJ2-3, with 9 bases matching TRBD2. This CDR3 is built from 18 residues. V was clipped by 2 bases and J by 0 bases; unmatched bases: 9. Germline-derived CDR1 and CDR2 are MNHEY and SMNVEV (reference sequence). CDR3 loop: CASSLLRLAEPSTDTQYF. DNA of the CDR3: TGTGCCAGCAGTTTACTGAGACTAGCGGAACCTAGCACAGATACGCAGTATTTT.

This rearrangement joins TRBV7-9 to TRBJ2-7; D unresolved. The ends were cut back, 4 bases at V and 7 bases at J, with 11 bases in the middle. The CDR3 sequence is 12 residues long. Germline CDR1 is SEHNR and CDR2 is FQNEAQ (reference sequence). The CDR3 loop is CASSYGSVEQYF. The CDR3 DNA sequence: TGTGCCAGCAGCTACGGAAGCGTAGAGCAGTACTTC.

This clonotype was recorded many times. CDR3 in DNA: TGTGCCAGCAGCCTCGGACGGGCGGGGGCCCAGTACTTC. Protein sequence: CASSLGRAGAQYF. The rearrangement joins TRBV27 to TRBJ2-5, with TRBD2 matching 7 bases. Germline trimming cut 6 bases from V and 9 bases from J; bases unmatched to any gene: 10. This CDR3 contains 13 residues. Germline V gives CDR1 MNHEY, CDR2 SMNVEV (reference sequence).

This chain connects TRBV27 to TRBJ2-3; 11 nucleotides align to TRBD2. The CDR3 loop spans 18 amino acids. V shed 5 bases, J shed 6 bases, and the junction held 16 bases outside the gene matches. Germline V gene lookup returns CDR1 MNHEY and CDR2 SMNVEV (reference sequence). The CDR3: CASSTSYLAGGPMDTQYF. In DNA, the CDR3 is TGTGCCAGCAGTACTTCCTACTTAGCGGGGGGGCCGATGGATACGCAGTATTTT.

The chain combines TRBV12-3 or TRBV12-4 with TRBJ1-2; 8 nucleotides agree with TRBD1. This CDR3 region has 14 residues. The V segment lost 2 bases and the J segment 4 bases; nucleotides outside the gene matches: 3. In DNA, the CDR3 is TGTGCCAGCAGTTTACAGGGGGCCATCTATGGCTACACCTTC. Its protein product is CASSLQGAIYGYTF.

This chain joins TRBV4-3 and TRBJ2-4, with D possibly matching TRBD2 (5 bases). The CDR3 length is 19 residues. Trimming took off 0 bases at V and 0 bases at J, with 18 bases between the two ends. From germline, CDR1 is LGHNA and CDR2 YSLEER. The CDR3 loop is CASSQEFRHFGLAKNIQYF. CDR3 DNA sequence: TGCGCCAGCAGCCAAGAATTTAGACACTTCGGACTAGCCAAAAACATTCAGTACTTC.